Each of the 30 T cell receptor beta chains below was sequenced from the same sample in a study of T cell responses to AZD1222 COVID-19 vaccine. Libraries were prepared by immunoSEQ multiplex PCR; TCRdb keeps only in-frame clonotypes and omits some of them. Of some 180,000 clones listed, roughly nine tenths were seen once; the top ten hold around 1.6%. The source was peripheral blood, collected 28 days after the second AZD1222 dose. These receptors were obtained from an adult who received the AZD1222 COVID-19 vaccine.

The chain employs TRBV5-1 and TRBJ1-2; the D gene is possibly TRBD1 (5 bases). Trimming took off 3 bases at V and 0 bases at J, with 18 bases between the two ends. The CDR3 sequence is 17 residues long. Germline V gives CDR1 SGHRS, CDR2 YFSETQ. The CDR3 loop is CASSSQPIRDSNYGYTF. CDR3 in DNA: TGCGCCAGCAGCTCCCAACCCATCAGGGACTCTAACTATGGCTACACCTTC. Drawing the rest from reference TRBV5-1 and TRBJ1-2, the complete variable domain is KAGVTQTPRYLIKTRGQQVTLSCSPISGHRSVSWYQQTPGQGLQFLFEYFSETQRNKGNFPGRFSGRQFSNSRSEMNVSTLELGDSALYLCASSSQPIRDSNYGYTFGSGTRLTVV.

This clone has just a few counts. The junction differs from germline at one of its ends, possibly a read error. The chain recombines TRBV5-1 with TRBJ2-2; 8 bases are shared with TRBD1. The CDR3 extends over 14 amino acids. Per the germline V gene, CDR1 is SGHRS and CDR2 is YFSETQ. The CDR3 nucleotides are TGCGCCAGCACCTTGCAGGGGGCCACCGGGGAGCTGTTTTTT. Protein sequence: CASTLQGATGELFF.

V and J are TRBV5-1 and TRBJ1-1; 9 nucleotides align to TRBD1. This CDR3 contains 15 residues. Germline-derived CDR1 and CDR2 are SGHRS and YFSETQ. Trimming cost V 0 bases and J 2 bases; bases outside gene matches: 2. The CDR3 reads CASSLVGQGNTEAFF. The CDR3 bases are TGCGCCAGCAGCTTGGTGGGACAGGGCAACACTGAAGCTTTCTTT.

The rearrangement joins TRBV6-5 to TRBJ1-6, with D possibly matching TRBD1 (5 bases). Germline V gives CDR1 MNHEY, CDR2 SVGAGI. This CDR3 has 15 residues. Deletions cut 7 bases from V and 7 bases from J, with 17 bases between. The CDR3 sequence is CASTPLGGYNSPLHF. The CDR3 nucleotides read TGTGCCAGCACTCCCCTGGGGGGGTACAATTCACCCCTCCACTTT.

The chain recombines TRBV27 with TRBJ2-5, with D possibly being TRBD1 (5 bases). Germline CDR1 MNHEY, CDR2 SMNVEV (reference sequence). CDR3 length equals 15 residues. Trimming took off 2 bases at V and 5 bases at J, with 15 bases between the two ends. CDR3 bases: TGTGCCAGCAGTTTACTAGGGGCGCAAGTTGAGACCCAGTACTTC. This translates into CASSLLGAQVETQYF.

This chain links TRBV21-1 with TRBJ2-5; TRBD2, the table's D call, lacks a check against the DNA. TRBV21-1 is assigned pseudogene status. CDR3 length: 12 residues. The CDR3 protein is CASSTLPRTQYF. DNA for the CDR3: TGTGCCAGCAGCACGCTACCCCGAACCCAGTACTTC.

The J gene is TRBJ1-5, the V gene TRBV19; TRBD1 agrees at 7 bases. V lost 5 bases to trimming and J lost 3 bases; unmatched junction nucleotides: 10. The germline gives CDR1 LNHDA, CDR2 SQIVND (reference sequence). The CDR3 runs 16 residues. CDR3 sequence: CASSPRRTGLNQPQHF. The CDR3, as DNA: TGTGCCAGTAGTCCCCGGCGGACAGGCCTCAATCAGCCCCAGCATTTT.

This chain connects TRBV6-1 to TRBJ1-5; D gene uncertain. V was shortened by 1 base and J by 4 bases, with 11 bases between the two germline ends. The length of the CDR3 is 15 residues. From germline, CDR1 is MNHNS and CDR2 SASEGT. The CDR3 nucleotides are TGTGCCAGCAGTGAAGATCGGGCAGATAATCAGCCCCAGCATTTT. It is translated as CASSEDRADNQPQHF.

CDR3 loop: CASSRPSRSEQYF. CDR3 nucleotide sequence: TGTGCCAGCAGCAGACCTAGTAGGTCAGAGCAGTACTTC. This chain links TRBV11-1 with TRBJ2-7; the D is unclear. The germline V gene encodes CDR1 SGHAT and CDR2 FQDESV (reference sequence). The CDR3 runs to 13 residues. Trimming pared 5 bases from V and 7 bases from J, leaving 15 bases between.

The gene calls are TRBV2 and TRBJ1-1; D not resolved. With 6 bases removed from V and 2 bases from J, the gap between germline ends came to 7 bases. CDR3 size: 12 residues. Germline lookup yields CDR1 SNHLY and CDR2 FYNNEI. The CDR3: CASSGVNTEAFF. In nucleotides, the CDR3 is TGTGCCAGCAGCGGAGTCAACACTGAAGCTTTCTTT.

The genes are TRBV19 and TRBJ2-1, with 8 bases identical to TRBD2. Trimming removed 4 bases from V and 9 bases from J; junction bases left unmatched: 17. Germline V CDR1 and CDR2: LNHDA, SQIVND (reference sequence). This CDR3 comprises 17 residues. CDR3 bases: TGTGCCAGTAGTACCCGTCCGCAGGGACCCGCGGGGGGTGAGCAGTTCTTC. Translation gives CASSTRPQGPAGGEQFF.

The chain recombines TRBV2 with TRBJ1-4; 8 bases align to TRBD1. V lost 7 bases to trimming and J lost 7 bases; unmatched junction nucleotides: 8. The CDR3 loop spans 14 amino acids. Germline CDR1 and CDR2: SNHLY and FYNNEI. The CDR3 here is CASNKQGAGEKLFF. CDR3 coding DNA: TGTGCCAGCAATAAGCAGGGGGCAGGTGAAAAACTGTTTTTT.

Regarding this clone: This CDR3 is also generated by other DNA sequences in the sample. The rearrangement links TRBV15 to TRBJ2-5; D gene unclear. This CDR3 comprises 13 residues. CDR1 and CDR2 (germline): LNHNV, YYDKDF (reference sequence). V was pared by 0 bases and J by 5 bases, with 7 bases between. The CDR3 sequence is CATSRDRGETQYF. CDR3 nucleotide sequence: TGTGCCACCAGCAGAGATCGTGGGGAGACCCAGTACTTC.

This sequence joins TRBV18 and TRBJ1-1, with TRBD1 identical over 9 bases. Losses at the gene ends were 4 bases for V and 2 bases for J; bases not matched to a gene: 5. Germline V gives CDR1 KGHSH, CDR2 LQKENI. This CDR3 region has 15 residues. This CDR3 reads CASSLRDRENTEAFF. CDR3 sequence (DNA): TGTGCCAGCTCACTCCGGGACAGGGAAAACACTGAAGCTTTCTTT.

The V and J genes are TRBV5-1 and TRBJ2-7; the match to TRBD1 covers 10 bases. Germline assignment: CDR1 SGHRS and CDR2 YFSETQ. There are 15 residues in the CDR3. V shed 4 bases, J shed 3 bases, and the junction held 7 bases outside the gene matches. DNA for the CDR3: TGCGCCAGCAGCATCGCAGGGACAGGGGACTACGAGCAGTACTTC. It yields the protein CASSIAGTGDYEQYF.

CDR3 residues: CASTYGGANVLTF. DNA for the CDR3: TGTGCCAGCACCTACGGAGGGGCCAACGTCCTGACTTTC. The V gene is TRBV3-1 (or the pseudogene TRBV3-2), the J gene TRBJ2-6; the D is unclear. The CDR3 runs 13 residues. Germline CDR1 is LGHDT and CDR2 is YNNKEL (reference sequence). Trimming stripped 7 bases from V and 4 bases from J, with 8 bases between.

The chain uses TRBV7-9 and TRBJ2-3, with 7 bases lining up with TRBD2. J was trimmed by 2 bases and V by 2 bases; bases with no gene match: 7. Germline V gene sequence: CDR1 SEHNR, CDR2 FQNEAQ (reference sequence). The CDR3 length is 16 residues. The CDR3 DNA follows: TGTGCCAGCAGCTTACGGCCTAGCGGATCCACAGATACGCAGTATTTT. Amino acid sequence: CASSLRPSGSTDTQYF.

The CDR3 spells CASLPAQDSRAEAFF. The CDR3 coding sequence is TGTGCCAGCCTTCCGGCCCAGGATTCAAGGGCTGAAGCTTTCTTT. This rearrangement joins TRBV6-5 to TRBJ1-1; D gene uncertain. Germline assignment: CDR1 MNHEY and CDR2 SVGAGI. This CDR3 contains 15 residues. Trimming shortened V by 8 bases and J by 6 bases, and 22 bases separated the two germline ends.

This chain uses TRBV4-2 with TRBJ1-2; tentatively, D is TRBD1 (5 bases). V was pared by 3 bases and J by 0 bases, with 11 bases between. Per the germline V gene, CDR1 is LGHNA and CDR2 is YNFKEQ. The CDR3 is 15 amino acids. CDR3 in DNA: TGTGCCAGCAGCCACGGCGCAGGGTCTAACTATGGCTACACCTTC. Amino acids: CASSHGAGSNYGYTF.

V usage is TRBV9 and J usage is TRBJ1-2; D remains ambiguous. Germline V gene lookup returns CDR1 SGDLS and CDR2 YYNGEE. CDR3 size: 15 residues. The germline V and J ends were trimmed by 0 bases and 4 bases, with 13 bases remaining between them. CDR3 amino acids: CASSVGRGQSYGYTF. CDR3 DNA sequence: TGTGCCAGCAGCGTAGGGAGAGGGCAAAGCTATGGCTACACCTTC.

This chain connects TRBV13 to TRBJ2-4; a possible D gene is TRBD2 (5 bases). The ends were cut back, 6 bases at V and 0 bases at J, with 18 bases in the middle. This CDR3 is 17 amino acids long. Per germline, CDR1 PRHDT and CDR2 FYEKMQ (reference sequence). CDR3 sequence: CASSERRPTLAKNIQYF. CDR3 in DNA: TGTGCCAGCAGTGAGCGGCGCCCAACTCTAGCCAAAAACATTCAGTACTTC.

This clone was detected only once. The chain's CDR3 is CSADRTSANYGYTF. Written as DNA, the CDR3 is TGCAGCGCCGACAGAACGTCGGCTAACTATGGCTACACCTTC. This chain joins TRBV29-1 and TRBJ1-2; TRBD1 might be the D (5 bases). The CDR3 is 14 amino acids. The V and J ends lost 7 bases and 0 bases respectively, with 15 bases between them. The germline CDR1 and CDR2 sequences are SQVTM and ANQGSEA.

The rearrangement uses TRBV5-6 and TRBJ2-2; D is ambiguous. Germline assignment: CDR1 SGHDT and CDR2 YYEEEE. V lost 0 bases to trimming and J lost 6 bases, with 6 bases between them. The CDR3 extends over 13 amino acids. The CDR3 loop reads CASSLELSGELFF. CDR3 bases: TGTGCCAGCAGCTTGGAGTTGTCCGGGGAGCTGTTTTTT.

This clone was observed a handful of times. The V and J genes are TRBV30 and TRBJ2-1; 9 positions match TRBD2. Trimming at V came to 5 bases and at J to 9 bases, leaving 8 bases not matched to a gene. Germline assignment: CDR1 GTSNPN and CDR2 SVGIG (reference sequence). This CDR3 spans 13 amino acids. The CDR3: CAWSHSGSGEQFF. CDR3 DNA sequence: TGTGCCTGGTCCCATAGCGGGAGTGGTGAGCAGTTCTTC.

The chain couples TRBV3-1 (or the pseudogene TRBV3-2) to TRBJ2-5; 12 bases match TRBD2. Germline loops: CDR1 LGHDT, CDR2 YNNKEL (reference sequence). CDR3 size: 16 residues. Trimming took 1 base from V and 5 from J; bases not matched to a gene: 5. CDR3 in amino acids: CASSQGTSGARETQYF. The DNA of the CDR3 is TGTGCCAGCAGCCAAGGGACTAGCGGGGCCAGGGAGACCCAGTACTTC.

The chain joins TRBV18 to TRBJ1-5; 7 bases map to TRBD1. Germline V gene data show CDR1 as KGHSH and CDR2 as LQKENI. J gave up 5 bases and V 1 base, and 8 bases lay outside the gene matches. CDR3 length: 16 amino acids. DNA for the CDR3: TGTGCCAGCTCACCACTGGAGGGGGCGCTGGATCAGCCCCAGCATTTT. Its translation is CASSPLEGALDQPQHF.

The chain carries TRBV2 and TRBJ1-1, with TRBD1 matching over 10 bases. Per germline, CDR1 SNHLY and CDR2 FYNNEI. The CDR3 has 14 residues. Germline trimming cut 4 bases from V and 1 base from J; bases unmatched to any gene: 0. In DNA, the CDR3 is TGTGCCAGCAGTGGGGACAGGGGGAACACTGAAGCTTTCTTT. It specifies CASSGDRGNTEAFF.

This clone was observed a handful of times. This chain uses TRBV2 with TRBJ2-1; 7 positions agree with TRBD2. The CDR3 length is 14 residues. Germline V gives CDR1 SNHLY, CDR2 FYNNEI. J lost 0 bases, V lost 6 bases, and 2 bases had no gene match. CDR3 DNA: TGTGCCAGCAGGCGGGAGAGCTCCTACAATGAGCAGTTCTTC. Translated: CASRRESSYNEQFF. The full variable domain, with the rest looked up from reference TRBV2 and TRBJ2-1, is EPEVTQTPSHQVTQMGQEVILRCVPISNHLYFYWYRQILGQKVEFLVSFYNNEISEKSEIFDDQFSVERPDGSNFTLKIRSTKLEDSAMYFCASRRESSYNEQFFGPGTRLTVL.

J is TRBJ1-5 and V is TRBV19; TRBD1 matches 7 bases. V dropped 7 bases and J dropped 5; count of bases not matched to a gene: 17. The CDR3 runs to 17 residues. CDR1 and CDR2 from the germline V gene are LNHDA and SQIVND (reference sequence). CDR3: CASTVFSGTAVYQPQHF. The DNA for the CDR3 is TGTGCCAGTACTGTTTTTTCCGGGACAGCGGTTTATCAGCCCCAGCATTTT.

The chain combines TRBV27 with TRBJ1-6; D is unclear. The CDR3 extends over 16 amino acids. V shed 3 bases and J shed 2 bases, with 11 bases lying between them. The germline V gene has CDR1 MNHEY and CDR2 SMNVEV (reference sequence). The DNA for the CDR3 is TGTGCCAGCAGTTTGAAGCCGAGCCCCTATAATTCACCCCTCCACTTT. Its protein product is CASSLKPSPYNSPLHF.